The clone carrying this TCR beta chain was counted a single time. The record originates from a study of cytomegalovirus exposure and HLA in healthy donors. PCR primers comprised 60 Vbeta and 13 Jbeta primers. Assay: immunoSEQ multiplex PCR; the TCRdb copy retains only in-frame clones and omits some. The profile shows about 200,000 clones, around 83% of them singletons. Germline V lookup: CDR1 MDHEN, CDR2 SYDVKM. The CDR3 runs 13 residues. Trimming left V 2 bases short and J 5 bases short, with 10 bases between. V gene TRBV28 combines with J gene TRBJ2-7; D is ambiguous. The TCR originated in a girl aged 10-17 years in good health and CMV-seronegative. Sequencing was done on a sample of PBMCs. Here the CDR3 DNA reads TGTGCCAGCAGTTTACAGGCGTGGCACGAGCAGTACTTC. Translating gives CASSLQAWHEQYF.